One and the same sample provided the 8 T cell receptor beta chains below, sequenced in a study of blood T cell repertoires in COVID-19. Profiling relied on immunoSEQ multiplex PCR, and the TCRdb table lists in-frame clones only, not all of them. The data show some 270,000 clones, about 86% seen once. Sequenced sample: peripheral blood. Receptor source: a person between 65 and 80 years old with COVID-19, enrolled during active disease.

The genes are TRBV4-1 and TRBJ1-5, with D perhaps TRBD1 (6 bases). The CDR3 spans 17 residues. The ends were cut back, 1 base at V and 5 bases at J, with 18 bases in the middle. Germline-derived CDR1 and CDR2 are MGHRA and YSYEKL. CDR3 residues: CASSQVMGHPSDQPQHF. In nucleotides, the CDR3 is TGCGCCAGCAGCCAAGTAATGGGACACCCATCCGATCAGCCCCAGCATTTT.

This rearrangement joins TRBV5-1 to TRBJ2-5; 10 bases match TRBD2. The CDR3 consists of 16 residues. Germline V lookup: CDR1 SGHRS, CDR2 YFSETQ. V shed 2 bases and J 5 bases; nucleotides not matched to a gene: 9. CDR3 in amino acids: CASSFASGSIGETQYF. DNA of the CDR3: TGCGCCAGCAGCTTTGCTAGCGGGAGTATCGGGGAGACCCAGTACTTC.

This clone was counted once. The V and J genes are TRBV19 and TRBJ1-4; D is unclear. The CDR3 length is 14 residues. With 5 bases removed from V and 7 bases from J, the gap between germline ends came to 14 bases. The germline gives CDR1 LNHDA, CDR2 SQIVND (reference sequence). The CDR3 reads CASSPTGSREKLFF. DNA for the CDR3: TGTGCCAGTAGTCCAACGGGATCACGTGAAAAACTGTTTTTT.

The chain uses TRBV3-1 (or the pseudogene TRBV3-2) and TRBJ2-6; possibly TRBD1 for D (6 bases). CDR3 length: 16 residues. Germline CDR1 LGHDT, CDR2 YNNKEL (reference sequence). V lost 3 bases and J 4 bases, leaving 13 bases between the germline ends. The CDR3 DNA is TGTGCCAGCAGCCAGGACAGATCAGCGGGGGCCAACGTCCTGACTTTC. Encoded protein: CASSQDRSAGANVLTF.

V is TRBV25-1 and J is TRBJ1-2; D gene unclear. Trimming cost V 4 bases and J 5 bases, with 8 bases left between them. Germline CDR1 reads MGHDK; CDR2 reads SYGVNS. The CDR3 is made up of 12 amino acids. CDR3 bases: TGTGCCAGCAGTGCTAACGGGTATGGCTACACCTTC. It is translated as CASSANGYGYTF.

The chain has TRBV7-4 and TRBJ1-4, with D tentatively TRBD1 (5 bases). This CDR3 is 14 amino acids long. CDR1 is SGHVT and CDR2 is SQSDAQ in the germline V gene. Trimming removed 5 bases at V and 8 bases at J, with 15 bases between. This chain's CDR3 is CASSLGRGEEKLFF. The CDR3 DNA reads TGTGCCAGCAGCCTGGGTCGGGGGGAGGAAAAACTGTTTTTT.

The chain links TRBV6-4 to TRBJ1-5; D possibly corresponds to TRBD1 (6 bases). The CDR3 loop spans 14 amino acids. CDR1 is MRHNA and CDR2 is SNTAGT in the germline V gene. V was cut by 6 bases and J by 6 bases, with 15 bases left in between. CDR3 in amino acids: CASSPEGGGQPQHF. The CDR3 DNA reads TGTGCCAGCAGCCCCGAGGGGGGGGGTCAGCCCCAGCATTTT.

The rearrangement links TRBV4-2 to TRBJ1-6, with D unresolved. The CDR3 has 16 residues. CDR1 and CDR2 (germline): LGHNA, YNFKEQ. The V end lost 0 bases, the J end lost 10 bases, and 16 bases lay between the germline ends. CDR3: CASSQDPRTLGSPLHF. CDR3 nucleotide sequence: TGTGCCAGCAGCCAAGACCCGAGGACTCTGGGATCACCCCTCCACTTT.